The 8 T cell receptor beta chains listed next were all sequenced from one sample in a study of regulatory T cells in long-lasting Graves disease. Time point defined: newly diagnosed GD, antithyroid drugs for less than 3 months. Isolated PBMC RNA provided the starting material for the TCR library. Arm-PCR of CDR3 regions and iRepertoire HTBI primers were used to build TCR beta libraries. TCRdb independently ran MiXCR on the multiplex PCR reads; one entry per CDR3 protein. The sample has a few hundred thousand distinct CDR3 sequences, about 12% seen once. The sample was also reused in another study, on T cells in Graves' hyperthyroidism and ophthalmopathy.

The input for sequencing was peripheral blood mononuclear cells (PBMCs), taken at new diagnosis, from a patient treated with antithyroid drugs. The receptor source for this set is a woman under 30 with Graves disease.

The chain joins TRBV20-1 to TRBJ2-1; D is possibly TRBD1 or TRBD2 (5 bases each). V lost 6 bases and J lost 2, with 14 bases in between. The CDR3 has 14 amino acids. CDR1 and CDR2 (germline): DFQATT, SNEGSKA (reference sequence). The DNA for the CDR3 is TGCAGTGCCCGCCTGGGGGTTACCTACAATGAGCAGTTCTTC. The encoded protein is CSARLGVTYNEQFF.

To note about this clonotype: It may be a read error: a sequence one base away is much more abundant. This rearrangement joins TRBV11-2 to TRBJ2-3, with D perhaps TRBD2 (6 bases). Germline CDR1 reads SGHAT; CDR2 reads FQNNGV. CDR3 size: 17 residues. This chain's CDR3 is CASGLEPWAGITDTQYF. The DNA of the CDR3 is TGTGCCAGCGGCTTAGAACCGTGGGCGGGGATCACAGATACGCAGTATTTT. Full variable domain (remainder filled in from reference TRBV11-2 and TRBJ2-3): EAGVAQSPRYKIIEKRQSVAFWCNPISGHATLYWYQQILGQGPKLLIQFQNNGVVDDSQLPKDRFSAERLKGVDSTLKIQPAKLEDSAVYLCASGLEPWAGITDTQYFGPGTRLTVL.

This clonotype was found a few times. The V call is TRBV6-1, the J call TRBJ1-4; no firm D call. The CDR3 consists of 16 residues. Per germline, CDR1 MNHNS and CDR2 SASEGT. The germline V and J ends were trimmed by 1 base and 8 bases, with 17 bases remaining between them. Here the CDR3 reads CASSEETARGREKLFF. The CDR3 DNA is TGTGCCAGCAGTGAAGAAACTGCCCGGGGAAGAGAAAAACTGTTTTTT.

This clonotype was observed at least ten times. This chain links TRBV7-9 with TRBJ1-1; D unclear. The CDR3 is 13 residues long. The germline V and J ends were trimmed by 5 bases and 6 bases, with 13 bases remaining between them. Germline V CDR1 and CDR2: SEHNR, FQNEAQ (reference sequence). This chain's CDR3 is CASSVNGVSEAFF. CDR3 DNA: TGTGCCAGCAGCGTGAATGGGGTCTCTGAAGCTTTCTTT.

In this sample, this clonotype turned up many times. The genes are TRBV5-1 and TRBJ2-3, with D possibly being TRBD2 (5 bases). Germline V gene data show CDR1 as SGHRS and CDR2 as YFSETQ. Deletions cut 4 bases from V and 12 bases from J, with 12 bases between. The CDR3 has 11 amino acids. The CDR3 coding sequence is TGCGCCAGCAGCGACCTAGCCAGTCAGTATTTT. Its protein is CASSDLASQYF.

There are many counts of this clonotype. V usage is TRBV2 and J usage is TRBJ2-7; TRBD2 matches at 7 bases. The CDR3 loop spans 14 amino acids. The J segment lost 3 bases and the V segment lost 9 bases, leaving 11 bases of the junction unmatched. Germline CDR1 and CDR2: SNHLY and FYNNEI. CDR3 sequence: CASGRREKSYEQYF. The DNA of the CDR3 is TGTGCCAGTGGAAGGCGGGAGAAGAGCTACGAGCAGTACTTC.

Comments on this clonotype: This may arise from a read error, as a much more abundant clone is one base away. The chain links TRBV18 to TRBJ2-3, with 7 bases matching TRBD2. Germline CDR1 is KGHSH and CDR2 is LQKENI. The V segment lost 5 bases and the J segment 4 bases; nucleotides outside the gene matches: 12. This CDR3 is built from 16 residues. CDR3 residues: CASSINSGEHSDTQYF. CDR3 coding DNA: TGTGCCAGCTCAATCAACAGCGGGGAGCACTCAGATACGCAGTATTTT.

This clonotype was counted at least ten times. This rearrangement joins TRBV20-1 to TRBJ1-2; D not certain. This CDR3 spans 13 amino acids. Trimming took 0 bases from V and 3 from J, leaving 8 bases between them. Germline CDR1 reads DFQATT; CDR2 reads SNEGSKA (reference sequence). Here the CDR3 reads CSARDGLDYGYTF. The CDR3 DNA reads as TGCAGTGCTAGAGACGGCTTGGACTATGGCTACACCTTC.